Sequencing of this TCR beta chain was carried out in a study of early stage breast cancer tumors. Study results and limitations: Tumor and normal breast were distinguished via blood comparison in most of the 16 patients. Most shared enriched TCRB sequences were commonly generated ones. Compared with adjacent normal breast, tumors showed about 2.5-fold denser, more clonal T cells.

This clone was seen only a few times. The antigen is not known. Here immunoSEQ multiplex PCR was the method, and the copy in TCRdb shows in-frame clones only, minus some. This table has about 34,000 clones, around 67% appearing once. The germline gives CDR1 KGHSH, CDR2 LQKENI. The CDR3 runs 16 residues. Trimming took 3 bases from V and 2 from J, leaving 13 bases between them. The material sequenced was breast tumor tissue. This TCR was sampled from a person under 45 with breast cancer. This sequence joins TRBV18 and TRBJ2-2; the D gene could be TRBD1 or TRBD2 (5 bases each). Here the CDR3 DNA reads TGTGCCAGCTCACCGTTTATGGGGGATAACACCGGGGAGCTGTTTTTT. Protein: CASSPFMGDNTGELFF.